The following is a T cell receptor beta chain sequence with its context. Antigen unknown. The length of the CDR3 is 14 residues. CDR1 is SQVTM and CDR2 is ANQGSEA in the germline V gene. Trimming shortened V by 1 base and J by 8 bases, and 15 bases separated the two germline ends. A multiplex PCR was run with 60 Vbeta primers and 13 Jbeta primers. Profiled with immunoSEQ multiplex PCR; TCRdb holds only in-frame clones, not every one. The table lists 150,000 to 200,000 clones, roughly two thirds of them singletons, with 4% to 5.5% in the top ten. The sample comes from a study of cytomegalovirus exposure and HLA in healthy donors. For the study at large: Previous work identified 100 million or so unique TCR beta sequences from roughly 180 million T cells.

General study points: A later analysis found that most CMV-associated TCR beta chains appeared HLA-restricted. TCR association rates varied by HLA locus in a later analysis, with DRB1 highest and HLA-C lowest. In a later analysis, TCR beta V- and J-gene trimming showed a link to a missense DCLRE1C variant.

The TCR comes from a woman aged 18 to 35 in good health and CMV-seropositive. Sequencing was carried out using PBMCs. V gene TRBV29-1 combines with J gene TRBJ2-1; D is possibly TRBD2 (6 bases). The CDR3 here is CSVEGTGLTDEQFF. CDR3 nucleotides: TGCAGCGTTGAAGGAACGGGACTTACGGATGAGCAGTTCTTC.